These T cell receptor beta chains were read from a single sample in a study of T cells in tumors after PD-1 blockade. This table comes from immunoSEQ multiplex PCR, and its TCRdb copy is limited to in-frame clones, with some not included. The sample contains 23,000 or so clones, roughly 82% of which appear only once. The sequences come from PBMCs, collected after anti-PD-1 treatment. The receptors stem from a human donor with basal cell carcinoma. Both conserved end residues are part of each CDR3. The D gene is left open where the match is weak. Size is omitted from some rows. Given values are once, few, many or a class for expanded clones.

v_gene	abundance	j_gene	d_gene	CDR3nt	CDR3aa
TRBV10-1	.	TRBJ2-1	TRBD2	TGCGCCAGCAGTGATCGCCCGGCGGGGGGGCCAGCTGAGCAGTTCTTC	CASSDRPAGGPAEQFF
TRBV5-1	.	TRBJ2-3	TRBD2	TGCGCCAGCAGCTTGTGGACTAGCGCAGCAGATACGCAGTATTTT	CASSLWTSAADTQYF
TRBV5-1	.	TRBJ2-3	TRBD2	TGCGCCAGCAGCCTGGGGCTAGCGGGGCCAGATACGCAGTATTTT	CASSLGLAGPDTQYF
TRBV19	.	TRBJ2-1	.	TGTGCCAGTAAGAGGGACGGAGCCTACAATGAGCAGTTCTTC	CASKRDGAYNEQFF
TRBV19	.	TRBJ1-1	TRBD1	TGTGCCAGTAATATTTTCGACAGGGCGACTGAAGCTTTCTTT	CASNIFDRATEAFF
TRBV4-1	.	TRBJ2-7	.	TGCGCCAGCAGCCAAGGATCCTACGAGCAGTACTTC	CASSQGSYEQYF
TRBV7-9	.	TRBJ1-1	TRBD1	TGTGCCAGCGGATTTTTTGGACAGGGGAACACTGAAGCTTTCTTT	CASGFFGQGNTEAFF
TRBV19	few	TRBJ2-7	.	TGTGCCAGTAGTAGGGACCCTTCGACCTACGAGCAGTACTTC	CASSRDPSTYEQYF
TRBV5-1	.	TRBJ2-1	.	TGCGCCAGCAGCTTTGGAAAGTCCTACAATGAGCAGTTCTTC	CASSFGKSYNEQFF
TRBV30	.	TRBJ2-2	TRBD1	TGTGCCTGGAGCCCTACAGGGGGCCGGACCGGGGAGCTGTTTTTT	CAWSPTGGRTGELFF
TRBV6-1	few	TRBJ2-1	TRBD1	TGTGCCAGCCGAGACAGGGTGCGGGACAATGAGCAGTTCTTC	CASRDRVRDNEQFF
TRBV6-5	.	TRBJ1-5	TRBD1	TGTGCCAGCAGTCGACAGGGTCTTAGCAATCAGCCCCAGCATTTT	CASSRQGLSNQPQHF
TRBV30	.	TRBJ1-6	TRBD1	TGTGCCTGGAGAGCAGGGGGCCCGAGGTCACCCCTCCACTTT	CAWRAGGPRSPLHF
TRBV5-5	.	TRBJ1-5	.	TGTGCCAGCGGAAACGGGGGGTTGCAGCCCCAGCATTTT	CASGNGGLQPQHF
TRBV5-1	.	TRBJ2-1	.	TGCGCCAGCAGTAGGACTACTCGAGACAATGAGCAGTTCTTC	CASSRTTRDNEQFF
TRBV2	.	TRBJ1-2	.	TGTGCCAGCAGGCGGGCCGCGACCGACCGGGGCTATGGCTACACCTTC	CASRRAATDRGYGYTF
TRBV5-1	.	TRBJ2-5	.	TGCGCCAGCAGCTTGGACGGCCCCACCCAGTACTTC	CASSLDGPTQYF
TRBV15	.	TRBJ2-2	TRBD2	TGTGCCACCAGCAGAGTGGTCATCGCGGGACTAGGTGGCCCCGGGGAGCTGTTTTTT	CATSRVVIAGLGGPGELFF
TRBV2	.	TRBJ2-7	.	TGTGCCAGCAGTGAACCAGGAGGGACTTCCTCCTACGAGCAATACTTC	CASSEPGGTSSYEQYF
TRBV2	.	TRBJ2-7	.	TGTGCCAGCAGTGGGGCAGCGGCCTCCTACGAGCAGTACTTC	CASSGAAASYEQYF
TRBV7-9	.	TRBJ2-6	.	TGTGCCAGCAGCCCCACCAACGTCCTGACTTTC	CASSPTNVLTF
TRBV6-1	.	TRBJ1-2	.	TGTGCCAGCAGTGAGCTGATCGGGGCCGGCTACACCTTC	CASSELIGAGYTF
TRBV5-5	.	TRBJ2-7	.	TGTGCCAGCAGCGTCCGGTGGCAGGCCTCCTACGAGCAGTACTTC	CASSVRWQASYEQYF
TRBV9	.	TRBJ2-7	TRBD1	TGTGCCAGCAGCGTAGGGACAGGGGGGGCCTACGAGCAGTACTTC	CASSVGTGGAYEQYF
TRBV5-4	.	TRBJ1-2	TRBD1	TGTGCCAGCAGCTTGGTCCTAGGACAGGGTTCGTATGGCTACACCTTC	CASSLVLGQGSYGYTF
TRBV12-5	.	TRBJ2-7	TRBD1	TGTGCTAGTGGTTTGGTAGGACAGGGCTACGAGCAGTACTTC	CASGLVGQGYEQYF
TRBV3-1/TRBV3-2	once	TRBJ2-7	TRBD2	TGTGCCAGCAGCCCCCGGGACTACCTCACCGAGCAGTACTTC	CASSPRDYLTEQYF
TRBV6-1	.	TRBJ2-3	TRBD2	TGTGCCAGCAGTGAAGTGAGCGCGGGAGCTCGCACAGATACGCAGTATTTT	CASSEVSAGARTDTQYF
TRBV6-4	.	TRBJ2-3	.	TGTGCCAGCAGTGACTCGGGCCGGGGGCGCACAGATACGCAGTATTTT	CASSDSGRGRTDTQYF
TRBV3-1/TRBV3-2	.	TRBJ2-7	.	TGTGCCAGCAGCCAGAACCAGGGATACGAGCAGTACTTC	CASSQNQGYEQYF
TRBV11-3	.	TRBJ1-1	.	TGTGCCAGCAGCTTAGTGGGTGAAGCTTTCTTT	CASSLVGEAFF
TRBV12-3/TRBV12-4	.	TRBJ1-3	.	TGTGCCAGCAGTTTAGAGGGGGGAAACACCATATATTTT	CASSLEGGNTIYF
TRBV10-2	.	TRBJ2-3	.	TGCGCCAGCAAGGGCAGCTCTAGCACAGATACGCAGTATTTT	CASKGSSSTDTQYF
TRBV11-3	.	TRBJ1-1	.	TGTGCCAGCAGCTTGAAAGGGAACACTGAAGCTTTCTTT	CASSLKGNTEAFF
TRBV6-6	.	TRBJ2-6	TRBD2	TGTGCCAGCAGTCCCTCGACTAGCGGAGGGACTGGGGCCAACGTCCTGACTTTC	CASSPSTSGGTGANVLTF
TRBV5-4	once	TRBJ1-2	.	TGTGCCAGCAGCTTGTGGCGGGGGCAGGAGATTAGCGGCTACACCTTC	CASSLWRGQEISGYTF
TRBV6-1	.	TRBJ1-2	.	TGTGCCAGCAGTGAAGGGGGAGGAGGCTATGGCTACACCTTC	CASSEGGGGYGYTF
TRBV18	.	TRBJ1-5	.	TGTGCCAGCTCTCCCGACAGGAAAAATCAGCCCCAGCATTTT	CASSPDRKNQPQHF
TRBV6-5	.	TRBJ1-2	.	TGTGCCAGCAGAACAACGGCGGGGCCGGGTGGCTACACCTTC	CASRTTAGPGGYTF
TRBV14	.	TRBJ2-7	TRBD1	TGTGCCAGCAGCCAACTTCAGGGGGTTGGGGAGCAGTACTTC	CASSQLQGVGEQYF
TRBV3-1/TRBV3-2	.	TRBJ1-2	.	TGTGCCAGCAGCCTCTGGTCGGACGGTAACTATGGCTACACCTTC	CASSLWSDGNYGYTF
TRBV12-5	.	TRBJ1-4	.	TGTGCTAGTGCCCCTTTCGGGGGTATTAACGAAAAACTGTTTTTT	CASAPFGGINEKLFF
TRBV3-1/TRBV3-2	.	TRBJ2-2	TRBD1	TGTGCCAGCAGGCGACAGGGATCCGGGGAGCTGTTTTTT	CASRRQGSGELFF
TRBV19	.	TRBJ2-2	TRBD1	TGTGCCAGTATGGGGATAGGACAGGGGGCCGGGGAGCTGTTTTTT	CASMGIGQGAGELFF
TRBV3-1/TRBV3-2	once	TRBJ1-2	.	TGTGCCAGCAGCCATATGGGGGCAAGTGGCTACACCTTC	CASSHMGASGYTF
TRBV19	.	TRBJ2-1	.	TGTGCCACTTCGGCCCCGGACTACAATGAGCAGTTCTTC	CATSAPDYNEQFF
TRBV5-8	.	TRBJ2-7	TRBD2	TGTGCCAGCAGCTTGAGTCGGAGTCTAGCGGGGCCGGGTGGCGGGGAGCAGTACTTC	CASSLSRSLAGPGGGEQYF
TRBV30	.	TRBJ2-2	.	TGTGCCTGGAGGGTAGTAGTTTACGGGGAGCTGTTTTTT	CAWRVVVYGELFF
TRBV18	once	TRBJ1-2	.	TGTGCCAGCTCACCATTTTTGCAGAATTATGGCTACACCTTC	CASSPFLQNYGYTF
TRBV27	.	TRBJ2-7	TRBD2	TGTGCCAGCACACCTACGACTAGCGGAGAAGCCTACGAGCAGTACTTC	CASTPTTSGEAYEQYF
TRBV28	once	TRBJ1-2	.	TGTGCCAGCAGTTTCACCTATGGCTACACCTTC	CASSFTYGYTF
TRBV3-1/TRBV3-2	.	TRBJ2-3	TRBD2	TGTGCCAGCAGCCAAGGGGCGGGGGGGCTGGATACGCAGTATTTT	CASSQGAGGLDTQYF
TRBV30	.	TRBJ2-7	.	TGTGCCTGGAGCCCGGCGAGCTCCTACGAGCAGTACTTC	CAWSPASSYEQYF
TRBV7-8	.	TRBJ1-6	.	TGTGCCAGCAGCCCCAGTCTTGGCAGGAGCTCCTATAATTCACCCCTCCACTTT	CASSPSLGRSSYNSPLHF
TRBV6-5	.	TRBJ2-2	TRBD1	TGTGCCAGCAGGGGACAGCCGAACACCGGGGAGCTGTTTTTT	CASRGQPNTGELFF